This T cell receptor (beta chain) stems from a study of shared clonotypes between healthy human individuals. Background on the study: Three CD4 naive, three CD4 memory, two CD8 naive and one CD8 memory plate were used per donor. Broader study findings: Donors were few, which limited the genetic and exposure-history diversity represented.

Naive-designated CD8 cells lacked CD45RO, were positively enriched for CCR7, and omitted terminally differentiated effector memory CD45RA+ cells. J was trimmed by 1 base and V by 4 bases; bases with no gene match: 9. Germline V lookup: CDR1 SGDLS, CDR2 YYNGEE. The CDR3 runs to 18 residues. About this clone: Its target is not known.

The assay was immunoSEQ multiplex PCR, and TCRdb's table has in-frame clones only and misses some. Here the sample spans 750,000 to 1,000,000 clones, about 91% being singletons. The sequence came from a man aged 25-45 years in good health. The sequenced sample consisted of naive CD8+ T cells sorted from blood. This rearrangement joins TRBV9 to TRBJ2-1; 12 bases map to TRBD2. For the CDR3, the DNA is TGTGCCAGCAGCCTATCCCCGACTAGCGGGAGTTCCTACAATGAGCAGTTCTTC. Its translation is CASSLSPTSGSSYNEQFF.